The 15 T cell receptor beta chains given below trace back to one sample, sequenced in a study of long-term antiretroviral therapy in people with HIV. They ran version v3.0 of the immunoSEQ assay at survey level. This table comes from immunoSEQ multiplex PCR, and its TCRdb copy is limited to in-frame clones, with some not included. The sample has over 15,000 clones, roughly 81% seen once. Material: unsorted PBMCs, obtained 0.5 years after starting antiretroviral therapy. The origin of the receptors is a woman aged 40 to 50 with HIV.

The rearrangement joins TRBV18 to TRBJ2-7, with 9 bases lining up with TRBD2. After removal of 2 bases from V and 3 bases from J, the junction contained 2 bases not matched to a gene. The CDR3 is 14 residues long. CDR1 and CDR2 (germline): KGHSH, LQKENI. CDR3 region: CASSPRREGYEQYF. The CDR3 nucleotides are TGTGCCAGCTCACCAAGGCGGGAGGGCTACGAGCAGTACTTC.

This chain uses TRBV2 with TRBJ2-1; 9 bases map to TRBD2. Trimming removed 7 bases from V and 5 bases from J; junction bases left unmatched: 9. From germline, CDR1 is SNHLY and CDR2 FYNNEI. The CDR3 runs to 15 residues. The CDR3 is CASTSGTSYDNEQFF. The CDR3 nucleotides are TGTGCCAGCACTAGCGGGACCTCCTATGACAATGAGCAGTTCTTC.

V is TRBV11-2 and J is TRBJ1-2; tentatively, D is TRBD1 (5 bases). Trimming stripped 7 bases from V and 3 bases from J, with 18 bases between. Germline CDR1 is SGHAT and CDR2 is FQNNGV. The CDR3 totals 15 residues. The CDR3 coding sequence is TGTGCCAGCAACCGCGGGGACGGACGATACTATGGCTACACCTTC. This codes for CASNRGDGRYYGYTF.

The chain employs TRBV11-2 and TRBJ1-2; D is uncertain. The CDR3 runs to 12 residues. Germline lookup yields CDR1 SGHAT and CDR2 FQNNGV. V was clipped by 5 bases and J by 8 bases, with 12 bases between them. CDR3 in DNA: TGTGCCAGCAGCCCTTCGGGAACCGGCTACACCTTC. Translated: CASSPSGTGYTF.

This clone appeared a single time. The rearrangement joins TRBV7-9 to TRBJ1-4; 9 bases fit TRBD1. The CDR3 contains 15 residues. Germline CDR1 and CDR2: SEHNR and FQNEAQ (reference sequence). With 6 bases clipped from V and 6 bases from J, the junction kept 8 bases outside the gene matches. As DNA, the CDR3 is TGTGCCAGCAGAGAACAGGGGGCGCTTGATGAAAAACTGTTTTTT. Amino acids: CASREQGALDEKLFF.

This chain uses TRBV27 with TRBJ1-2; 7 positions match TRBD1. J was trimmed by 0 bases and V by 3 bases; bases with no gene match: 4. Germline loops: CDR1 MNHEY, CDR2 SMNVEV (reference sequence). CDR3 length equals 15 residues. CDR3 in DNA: TGTGCCAGCAGTTTGACGACAGGGTCTAACTATGGCTACACCTTC. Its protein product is CASSLTTGSNYGYTF.

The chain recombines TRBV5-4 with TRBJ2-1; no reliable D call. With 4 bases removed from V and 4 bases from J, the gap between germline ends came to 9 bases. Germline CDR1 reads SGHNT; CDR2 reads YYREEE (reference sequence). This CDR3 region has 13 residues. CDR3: CASSPTAYNEQFF. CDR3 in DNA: TGTGCCAGCAGCCCGACTGCGTACAATGAGCAGTTCTTC.

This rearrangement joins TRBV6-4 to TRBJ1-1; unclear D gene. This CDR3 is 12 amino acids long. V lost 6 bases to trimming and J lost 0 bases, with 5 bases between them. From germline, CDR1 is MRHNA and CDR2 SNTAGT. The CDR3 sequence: CASRNMNTEAFF. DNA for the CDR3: TGTGCCAGCAGAAATATGAACACTGAAGCTTTCTTT.

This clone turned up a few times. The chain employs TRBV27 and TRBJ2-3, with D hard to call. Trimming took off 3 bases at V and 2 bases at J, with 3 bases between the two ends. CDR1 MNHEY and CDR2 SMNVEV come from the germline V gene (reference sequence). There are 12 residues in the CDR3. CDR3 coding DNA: TGTGCCAGCAGTTTCAACACAGATACGCAGTATTTT. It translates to CASSFNTDTQYF.

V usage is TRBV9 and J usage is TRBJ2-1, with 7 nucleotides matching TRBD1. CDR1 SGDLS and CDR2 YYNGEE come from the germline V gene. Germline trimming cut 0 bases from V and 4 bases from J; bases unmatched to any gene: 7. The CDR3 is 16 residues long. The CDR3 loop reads CASSVAGTDTYNEQFF. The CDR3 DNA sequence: TGTGCCAGCAGCGTAGCTGGGACAGATACATACAATGAGCAGTTCTTC.

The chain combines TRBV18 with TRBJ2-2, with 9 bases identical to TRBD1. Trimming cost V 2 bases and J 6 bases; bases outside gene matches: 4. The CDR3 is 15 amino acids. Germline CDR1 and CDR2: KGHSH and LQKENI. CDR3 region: CASSPSGQGSGELFF. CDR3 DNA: TGTGCCAGCTCACCATCGGGACAGGGCTCCGGGGAGCTGTTTTTT.

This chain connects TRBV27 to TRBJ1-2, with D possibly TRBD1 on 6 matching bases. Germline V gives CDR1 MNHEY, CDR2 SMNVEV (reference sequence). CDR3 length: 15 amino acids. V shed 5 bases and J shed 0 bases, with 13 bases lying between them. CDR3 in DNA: TGTGCCAGCAGTCTCACAGGGTTAGCTAACTATGGCTACACCTTC. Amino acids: CASSLTGLANYGYTF.

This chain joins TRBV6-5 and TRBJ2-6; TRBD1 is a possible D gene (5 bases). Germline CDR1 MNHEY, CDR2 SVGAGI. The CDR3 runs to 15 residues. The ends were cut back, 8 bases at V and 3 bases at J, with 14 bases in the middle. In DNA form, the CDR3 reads TGTGCCAGCTTCTCGACAGTCCTTGGGGCCAACGTCCTGACTTTC. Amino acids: CASFSTVLGANVLTF.

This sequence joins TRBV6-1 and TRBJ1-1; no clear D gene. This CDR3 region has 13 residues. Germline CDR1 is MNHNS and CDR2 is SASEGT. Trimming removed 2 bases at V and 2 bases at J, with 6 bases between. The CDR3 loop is CASSESRNTEAFF. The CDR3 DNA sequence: TGTGCCAGCAGTGAATCTAGAAACACTGAAGCTTTCTTT.

The CDR3 loop reads CASSEGGAPGEQYF. The CDR3 DNA follows: TGTGCCAGCAGTGAGGGGGGCGCACCGGGTGAGCAGTACTTC. The chain carries TRBV6-1 and TRBJ2-7; D is tentatively TRBD1 or TRBD2 (6 bases each). Trimming stripped 3 bases from V and 7 bases from J, with 16 bases between. The CDR3 extends over 14 amino acids. Germline V lookup: CDR1 MNHNS, CDR2 SASEGT.